Presented here are 25 T cell receptor beta chains from one specimen sequenced in a study of tumor-infiltrating lymphocytes in oesophageal squamous cell carcinoma. TCRdb processed the PCR reads anew with MiXCR; each CDR3 protein has one entry. Among about 13,000 distinct CDR3 sequences listed, 45% to 50% were seen once. The material sequenced was blood. The source of these receptors is a male donor with esophageal squamous cell carcinoma.

This clonotype was seen more than once but under ten times. The chain is built from TRBV7-2 and TRBJ2-3, with a weak D call TRBD1 (6 bases). Germline V gene sequence: CDR1 SGHTA, CDR2 FQGNSA. Trimming took off 6 bases at V and 1 base at J, with 8 bases between the two ends. CDR3 length: 13 amino acids. The CDR3 DNA reads as TGTGCCAGCAGGTCAGGGGGCACAGATACGCAGTATTTT. Translating gives CASRSGGTDTQYF.

The rearrangement uses TRBV5-6 and TRBJ2-3; D unresolved. The CDR3 runs 13 residues. The V end lost 3 bases, the J end lost 2 bases, and 7 bases lay between the germline ends. Germline CDR1 and CDR2: SGHDT and YYEEEE. The CDR3: CASSSTITDTQYF. The CDR3 DNA follows: TGTGCCAGCAGCTCCACTATCACAGATACGCAGTATTTT.

The chain has TRBV24-1 and TRBJ2-7, with D tentatively TRBD2 (6 bases). The tail of the sequence fits TRBJ2-5 better, so the J call may be wrong. The CDR3 is made up of 16 amino acids. Per the germline V gene, CDR1 is KGHDR and CDR2 is SFDVKD. CDR3 sequence: CATSPFGEVAQETQYF. DNA for the CDR3: TGTGCCACCAGTCCGTTTGGGGAGGTGGCCCAAGAGACCCAGTACTTC.

The chain has TRBV7-6 and TRBJ2-7; D gene unclear. The last part of the DNA fits TRBJ2-1 better; the J call may be wrong. The CDR3 is 16 amino acids. The germline V gene encodes CDR1 SGHVS and CDR2 FNYEAQ. CDR3 sequence (DNA): TGTGCCAGCAGCCCAAAACAGAATAGCATTTACAATGAGCAGTTCTTC. Encoded protein: CASSPKQNSIYNEQFF.

The V and J genes are TRBV7-3 and TRBJ2-1; 8 nucleotides agree with TRBD1. The end of the DNA fits TRBJ2-7 better, so the J call may be wrong. The CDR3 length is 14 residues. Germline CDR1 and CDR2: SGHTA and FQGTGA. The CDR3, as DNA: TGTGCCAGCAGTCCTGGACAGGGAGCCTACGAGCAGTACTTC. It is translated as CASSPGQGAYEQYF.

The chain carries TRBV7-9 and TRBJ2-1, with D hard to call. From germline, CDR1 is SEHNR and CDR2 FQNEAQ (reference sequence). V lost 7 bases and J lost 6, with 10 bases in between. The CDR3 spans 12 residues. The CDR3: CASTLGPNEQFF. DNA of the CDR3: TGTGCCAGCACTCTAGGGCCCAATGAGCAGTTCTTC. The complete variable domain, with remaining parts taken from reference TRBV7-9 and TRBJ2-1, reads DTGVSQNPRHKITKRGQNVTFRCDPISEHNRLYWYRQTLGQGPEFLTYFQNEAQLEKSRLLSDRFSAERPKGSFSTLEIQRTEQGDSAMYLCASTLGPNEQFFGPGTRLTVL.

The V call is TRBV7-9, the J call TRBJ2-5, with unresolved D. The J call may be in error: the DNA end matches TRBJ2-4 better. The CDR3 totals 14 residues. Germline CDR1 is SEHNR and CDR2 is FQNEAQ (reference sequence). The DNA of the CDR3 is TGTGCCAGCAGCTCCAAAATGGGCATAAACATTCAGTACTTC. Its protein is CASSSKMGINIQYF.

This clonotype has a single count. CDR3: CASSLHRTSGRPDTQYF. The CDR3 region has the DNA TGTGCCAGCAGCCTTCATCGGACTAGCGGGAGACCAGATACGCAGTATTTT. The chain has TRBV6-1 and TRBJ2-3; 13 positions agree with TRBD2. After removal of 6 bases from V and 4 bases from J, the junction contained 10 bases not matched to a gene. This CDR3 has 17 amino acids. Germline V CDR1 and CDR2: MNHNS, SASEGT.

The CDR3 reads CASSSTSGGPSNEQFF. In DNA form, the CDR3 reads TGTGCCAGCAGTTCAACTAGCGGGGGACCTAGCAATGAGCAGTTCTTC. The chain uses TRBV12-3 or TRBV12-4 and TRBJ2-1; 11 bases map to TRBD2. This CDR3 has 16 residues. V was pared by 4 bases and J by 6 bases, with 8 bases of the junction left unmatched.

V is TRBV7-6 and J is TRBJ2-2, with 9 bases fitting TRBD2. This CDR3 region has 16 residues. The J segment lost 0 bases and the V segment lost 5 bases, leaving 4 bases of the junction unmatched. The V gene's germline CDR1 is SGHVS and CDR2 FNYEAQ. The CDR3 DNA reads TGTGCCAGCAGCACCCGGACTAGCGCGAACACCGGGGAGCTGTTTTTT. Encoded protein: CASSTRTSANTGELFF.

Many counts were recorded for this clonotype. The chain couples TRBV6-1 to TRBJ1-1; the D is unclear. Trimming took off 6 bases at V and 1 base at J, with 12 bases between the two ends. CDR3 length: 14 amino acids. In germline, CDR1 is MNHNS, CDR2 SASEGT. DNA for the CDR3: TGTGCCAGCAGGGCCTCGACTGGGAACACTGAAGCTTTCTTT. Protein product: CASRASTGNTEAFF.

The chain recombines TRBV6-8 with TRBJ2-1; 8 nucleotides match TRBD2. The J call may be incorrect, as the DNA end agrees better with TRBJ2-7. This CDR3 has 13 amino acids. The germline CDR1 and CDR2 sequences are MNHGY and SAAAGT. Here the CDR3 reads CASWRGETYEQYF. The CDR3 bases are TGTGCCAGCTGGCGGGGGGAAACCTACGAGCAGTACTTC.

On this clonotype: Since a much larger clone is just one base distant, this may be a read error. The genes are TRBV25-1 and TRBJ2-7; TRBD2 might be the D (5 bases). The tail of the sequence fits TRBJ2-1 better, so the J call may be wrong. The CDR3 is 14 residues long. Germline V gene lookup returns CDR1 MGHDK and CDR2 SYGVNS. CDR3 DNA sequence: TGTGCCAGCAGTGCCCCGGGATTGGTCTACGAGCAGTTCTTC. This sequence encodes CASSAPGLVYEQFF.

This clonotype was counted many times. CDR3 loop: CASSPIQTRETQYF. Written as DNA, the CDR3 is TGTGCCAGCAGTCCAATTCAGACTCGAGAGACCCAGTACTTC. V gene TRBV2 combines with J gene TRBJ2-5; D gene ambiguous. The CDR3 loop spans 14 amino acids. The V gene lost 5 bases and the J gene lost 4 bases, with 14 bases spanning the gap. CDR1 is SNHLY and CDR2 is FYNNEI in the germline V gene.

The V gene is TRBV7-8, the J gene TRBJ2-3, with TRBD1 as a possible D gene (5 bases). Trimming removed 6 bases from V and 0 bases from J, with 13 bases in between. Germline lookup yields CDR1 SGHVS and CDR2 FQNEAQ. CDR3 length: 15 amino acids. The CDR3 here is CASSVRASSTDTQYF. CDR3 in DNA: TGTGCCAGCAGTGTCAGGGCTTCTAGCACAGATACGCAGTATTTT.

The J gene is TRBJ2-3, the V gene TRBV7-3, with D tentatively TRBD1 (6 bases). The end of the DNA is better explained by TRBJ2-2, so the J call may be wrong. Germline CDR1 is SGHTA and CDR2 is FQGTGA. The CDR3 runs 16 residues. CDR3 DNA sequence: TGTGCCAGCAGATTCGCCATGGGACAGAACACCGGGGAGCTGTTTTTT. Translation: CASRFAMGQNTGELFF.

This chain links TRBV12-3 or TRBV12-4 with TRBJ2-1; D may be TRBD2 (5 bases). This CDR3 region has 17 residues. V shed 5 bases and J shed 0 bases, with 17 bases lying between them. CDR3 coding DNA: TGTGCCAGCAGTCAACCCCAGGAAGGGAGCTCCTACAATGAGCAGTTCTTC. This codes for CASSQPQEGSSYNEQFF.

Many counts were recorded for this clonotype. The chain combines TRBV10-2 with TRBJ2-3, with 8 bases aligning to TRBD1. Trimming removed 6 bases from V and 0 bases from J; junction bases left unmatched: 2. The germline V gene has CDR1 WSHSY and CDR2 SAAADI. The CDR3 totals 14 residues. The CDR3 here is CASRTGASTDTQYF. As DNA, the CDR3 is TGCGCCAGCAGGACAGGGGCTAGCACAGATACGCAGTATTTT.

This clonotype was observed many times. The genes are TRBV7-8 and TRBJ2-7; weak D call: TRBD2 (7 bases). The CDR3 sequence is 14 residues long. CDR1 is SGHVS, CDR2 FQNEAQ, per germline. V lost 2 bases and J lost 8, with 16 bases in between. In DNA, the CDR3 is TGTGCCAGCAGCTTAAGGGGGGGGGCCAGAAAGCAGTACTTC. Residues: CASSLRGGARKQYF.

This clonotype was picked up a small number of times. CDR3 protein: CASSRSGAGANVLTF. In DNA, the CDR3 is TGTGCCAGCAGTCGCAGCGGAGCTGGGGCCAACGTCCTGACTTTC. The chain recombines TRBV7-2 with TRBJ2-6, with D possibly matching TRBD2 (5 bases). Trimming cost V 6 bases and J 2 bases, with 11 bases left between them. The CDR3 runs to 15 residues. Germline V lookup: CDR1 SGHTA, CDR2 FQGNSA. Based on the CDR3 plus reference TRBV7-2 and TRBJ2-6, the full variable domain is GAGVSQSPSNKVTEKGKDVELRCDPISGHTALYWYRQSLGQGLEFLIYFQGNSAPDKSGLPSDRFSAERTGGSVSTLTIQRTQQEDSAVYLCASSRSGAGANVLTFGAGSRLTVL.

This clonotype has only a few counts. A much larger clone differs from this one at a single base, so this may be a read error. The genes are TRBV6-6 and TRBJ2-3, with 7 bases fitting TRBD2. Per germline, CDR1 MNHNY and CDR2 SVGAGI (reference sequence). There are 16 residues in the CDR3. After removal of 0 bases from V and 14 bases from J, the junction contained 17 bases not matched to a gene. This CDR3 is CASSYSASGITGELYF. The DNA for the CDR3 is TGTGCCAGCAGTTACTCGGCTAGCGGCATCACCGGGGAGCTGTATTTT.

This chain connects TRBV11-2 to TRBJ2-3; 8 bases fit TRBD2. Gene TRBJ2-7 matches the end of the DNA better, so the J call may be wrong. From germline, CDR1 is SGHAT and CDR2 FQNNGV. The CDR3 contains 15 residues. The CDR3 bases are TGTGCCAGCAGCCCTCTAAGCGGGAGTTTCTACGAGCAGTACTTC. It specifies CASSPLSGSFYEQYF.

CDR3 sequence reads: CASSLASGPEQYF. Written as DNA, the CDR3 is TGTGCCAGCAGCTTAGCTTCAGGTCCCGAGCAGTACTTC. The chain employs TRBV7-6 and TRBJ2-7; unclear D gene. Trimming left V 0 bases short and J 6 bases short, with 9 bases between. The CDR3 runs to 13 residues. Per germline, CDR1 SGHVS and CDR2 FNYEAQ.

This clonotype came up a few times. The V call is TRBV19, the J call TRBJ2-2; 9 bases fit TRBD1. Germline assignment: CDR1 LNHDA and CDR2 SQIVND (reference sequence). This CDR3 spans 14 amino acids. The V gene end was trimmed by 5 bases and the J gene end by 6 bases; junction bases not matched to a gene: 4. The CDR3 region is CASSRTGEAGELFF. The CDR3 DNA sequence: TGTGCCAGTAGTCGGACAGGGGAGGCCGGGGAGCTGTTTTTT.

This clonotype was counted at least ten times. The V gene is TRBV7-9, the J gene TRBJ1-1; tentatively, D is TRBD1 (6 bases). Germline V CDR1 and CDR2: SEHNR, FQNEAQ (reference sequence). The V end was cut by 7 bases, the J end by 9 bases, with 15 bases between. CDR3 length equals 12 residues. The CDR3, as DNA: TGTGCCAGCAACGATGGACAGCTGAAAGCTTTCTTT. Protein sequence: CASNDGQLKAFF.